The clone carrying this T cell receptor beta chain was observed many times. The antigen is not known. This sample is part of a study of CD8+CD57+ T cells in acquired aplastic anemia. Study as a whole: Average DNA yield from sorted CD4+ and CD8+ cells was around 3.2 ug.

For CDR3 and TCR beta VDJ profiling, genomic DNA was the template used. TCRdb called the reads again in MiXCR, with one record for every CDR3 protein. Among hundreds of thousands of distinct CDR3 sequences, approximately 32% were seen once, and the ten largest hold 0.7% to 1%. Regarding the study as a whole: No significant patient-versus-control difference appeared in CD8+ Simpson's diversity. Patients and controls turned out to have approximately 29 CD8+ CDR3 sequences in common.

CD8+CD57+ cell expansion, shown by flow cytometry, had occurred in the patients selected for sequencing. Sampling of blood occurred while the patients had still received no therapy. CDR1 and CDR2 from the germline V gene are SGDLS and YYNGEE. Trimming removed 4 bases at V and 9 bases at J, with 14 bases between. The CDR3 is 14 residues long. This clonotype was sampled from a human donor with aplastic anemia. The chain carries TRBV9 and TRBJ1-6; possible D gene TRBD1, 5 bases. Sequencing was performed on sorted CD4+, CD8+, or CD8+CD57+ T cells (not recorded which) from PBMCs. The CDR3 loop reads CASSPGTGSSPLHF. The CDR3 DNA reads TGTGCCAGCAGCCCGGGGACGGGCTCTTCACCCCTCCACTTT.